A single sample gave rise to the 30 T cell receptor beta chains below, sequenced in a study of blood T cell repertoires in COVID-19. The method was immunoSEQ multiplex PCR; TCRdb's version includes in-frame clones alone and lacks a portion of them. The sample has about 100,000 clones; just over 85% are singletons. The sequenced sample was peripheral blood. Receptors were obtained from a woman aged 55-69 years in a cohort sampled during active or convalescent COVID-19.

The chain combines TRBV20-1 with TRBJ2-2; TRBD1 agrees at 7 bases. The CDR3 runs to 16 residues. Germline loops: CDR1 DFQATT, CDR2 SNEGSKA (reference sequence). V lost 3 bases, J lost 0 bases, and 7 bases stayed unmatched. As DNA, the CDR3 is TGCAGTGCTAGTTCCTCCGGGACAGCGAACACCGGGGAGCTGTTTTTT. It codes for CSASSSGTANTGELFF.

The chain combines TRBV11-2 with TRBJ2-2; 9 bases are a match to TRBD1. Germline-derived CDR1 and CDR2 are SGHAT and FQNNGV. Trimming at V came to 6 bases and at J to 4 bases, leaving 3 bases not matched to a gene. This CDR3 contains 14 residues. The CDR3 loop is CASRMTGGTGELFF. CDR3 coding DNA: TGTGCCAGCAGGATGACAGGGGGCACCGGGGAGCTGTTTTTT. The whole variable domain, filled in from reference TRBV11-2 and TRBJ2-2, reads EAGVAQSPRYKIIEKRQSVAFWCNPISGHATLYWYQQILGQGPKLLIQFQNNGVVDDSQLPKDRFSAERLKGVDSTLKIQPAKLEDSAVYLCASRMTGGTGELFFGEGSRLTVL.

The rearrangement joins TRBV5-1 to TRBJ2-3, with 7 bases that match TRBD2. CDR1 and CDR2 (germline): SGHRS, YFSETQ. CDR3 size: 15 residues. Trimming at V came to 7 bases and at J to 4 bases, leaving 12 bases not matched to a gene. CDR3: CASRLRAGVADTQYF. CDR3 in DNA: TGCGCCAGCCGACTGAGGGCGGGAGTTGCAGATACGCAGTATTTT.

This chain uses TRBV24-1 with TRBJ2-1; D is possibly TRBD1 (6 bases). CDR3 length: 16 amino acids. Germline V CDR1 and CDR2: KGHDR, SFDVKD. V lost 5 bases and J lost 1, with 14 bases in between. This CDR3 reads CATSGIQGNSYNEQFF. DNA for the CDR3: TGTGCCACCAGTGGTATACAGGGTAATTCCTACAATGAGCAGTTCTTC.

Written as DNA, the CDR3 is TGTGCCAGCAGCCCGCACACACCTTTTAACACCGGGGAGCTGTTTTTT. Its translation: CASSPHTPFNTGELFF. This chain uses TRBV4-2 with TRBJ2-2; no firm D call. The CDR3 contains 16 residues. Trimming removed 4 bases from V and 2 bases from J, with 14 bases in between. Germline values: CDR1 LGHNA, CDR2 YNFKEQ.

The rearrangement joins TRBV28 to TRBJ2-7; the D gene is possibly TRBD2 (6 bases). Germline CDR1 is MDHEN and CDR2 is SYDVKM. The CDR3 totals 13 residues. Trimming shortened V by 3 bases and J by 6 bases, and 12 bases separated the two germline ends. The CDR3 nucleotides read TGTGCCAGCAGTTTTCCGGGGGTACTCGAGCAGTACTTC. It is translated as CASSFPGVLEQYF. The whole variable domain, filled in from reference TRBV28 and TRBJ2-7, reads DVKVTQSSRYLVKRTGEKVFLECVQDMDHENMFWYRQDPGLGLRLIYFSYDVKMKEKGDIPEGYSVSREKKERFSLILESASTNQTSMYLCASSFPGVLEQYFGPGTRLTVT.

This rearrangement joins TRBV10-3 to TRBJ1-6; unclear D gene. V was cut by 0 bases and J by 0 bases, with 12 bases left in between. Germline lookup yields CDR1 ENHRY and CDR2 SYGVKD. The CDR3 length is 18 residues. The CDR3 DNA sequence: TGTGCCATCAGTGAGTCTGGAACGGGTAGCTCCTATAATTCACCCCTCCACTTT. This gives the protein CAISESGTGSSYNSPLHF.

The chain recombines TRBV12-3 or TRBV12-4 with TRBJ1-2, with a possible D match to TRBD1 (6 bases). The CDR3 has 13 amino acids. Deletions cut 3 bases from V and 7 bases from J, with 12 bases between. DNA for the CDR3: TGTGCCAGCAGTTTTATCACAGGGTCTGGCTACACCTTC. It specifies CASSFITGSGYTF.

The chain recombines TRBV5-1 with TRBJ1-4; possible D gene TRBD1, 6 bases. Trimming left V 4 bases short and J 7 bases short, with 17 bases between. CDR3 length: 15 amino acids. The germline gives CDR1 SGHRS, CDR2 YFSETQ. The CDR3 spells CASSAGGQGTEKLFF. The CDR3 DNA sequence: TGCGCCAGCAGCGCGGGAGGGCAGGGGACTGAAAAACTGTTTTTT. The variable domain in full, with the rest retrieved from reference TRBV5-1 and TRBJ1-4, is KAGVTQTPRYLIKTRGQQVTLSCSPISGHRSVSWYQQTPGQGLQFLFEYFSETQRNKGNFPGRFSGRQFSNSRSEMNVSTLELGDSALYLCASSAGGQGTEKLFFGSGTQLSVL.

This sequence joins TRBV5-6 and TRBJ1-1; 9 bases align to TRBD1. The CDR3 is 17 residues long. Germline V gives CDR1 SGHDT, CDR2 YYEEEE. The V and J ends lost 4 bases and 4 bases, in that order; junction bases with no gene match: 14. In nucleotides, the CDR3 is TGTGCCAGCAGCCGGGGGCCGGGACAGGGAATGGTCACTGAAGCTTTCTTT. Encoded protein: CASSRGPGQGMVTEAFF.

The J gene is TRBJ1-2, the V gene TRBV5-6, with TRBD1 matching over 9 bases. Losses at the gene ends were 3 bases for V and 4 bases for J; bases not matched to a gene: 7. The CDR3 loop spans 15 amino acids. The germline CDR1 and CDR2 sequences are SGHDT and YYEEEE. In DNA form, the CDR3 reads TGTGCCAGCAGCTCACAGGGGGCAGGGGGCTATGGCTACACCTTC. Amino acid sequence: CASSSQGAGGYGYTF.

A single count supports this clone. V usage is TRBV5-4 and J usage is TRBJ1-1; 7 bases are a match to TRBD1. The junction had 7 bases not matched to a gene; V was cut back by 4 bases and J by 1 base. The CDR3 consists of 15 residues. The germline gives CDR1 SGHNT, CDR2 YYREEE (reference sequence). As DNA, the CDR3 is TGTGCCAGCAGCCCAAGACAGGGAAGGAACACTGAAGCTTTCTTT. The encoded protein is CASSPRQGRNTEAFF. The full variable domain, rest sourced from reference TRBV5-4 and TRBJ1-1, is ETGVTQSPTHLIKTRGQQVTLRCSSQSGHNTVSWYQQALGQGPQFIFQYYREEENGRGNFPPRFSGLQFPNYSSELNVNALELDDSALYLCASSPRQGRNTEAFFGQGTRLTVV.

CDR3 residues: CASSYSTSGRGEDTQYF. In DNA form, the CDR3 reads TGTGCCAGCAGTTACTCGACTAGCGGGAGAGGGGAAGATACGCAGTATTTT. The chain recombines TRBV6-2 or TRBV6-3 with TRBJ2-3; 12 nucleotides line up with TRBD2. The germline V gene encodes CDR1 MNHEY and CDR2 SVGEGT. The V segment lost 0 bases and the J segment 5 bases; nucleotides outside the gene matches: 6. The CDR3 is made up of 17 amino acids.

V gene TRBV2 combines with J gene TRBJ1-3; D not certain. The germline gives CDR1 SNHLY, CDR2 FYNNEI. V was clipped by 5 bases and J by 0 bases, with 11 bases between them. CDR3 length: 15 amino acids. This CDR3 reads CASSPRSRSGNTIYF. CDR3 coding DNA: TGTGCCAGCAGTCCCCGGAGTCGCTCTGGAAACACCATATATTTT.

This clone was observed a single time. V is TRBV28 and J is TRBJ1-6; D may be TRBD1 (6 bases). The CDR3 is 15 amino acids. The V gene lost 6 bases and the J gene lost 4 bases, with 13 bases spanning the gap. Per germline, CDR1 MDHEN and CDR2 SYDVKM. The CDR3 DNA sequence: TGTGCCAGCAGCCCCGCGACAGGATATAATTCACCCCTCCACTTT. This translates into CASSPATGYNSPLHF.

V gene TRBV5-1 combines with J gene TRBJ2-7; D may be TRBD2 (6 bases). V shed 0 bases and J shed 2 bases, with 12 bases lying between them. CDR3 size: 15 residues. Germline V gene sequence: CDR1 SGHRS, CDR2 YFSETQ. CDR3 bases: TGCGCCAGCAGCTTGGCCGGCGGGAACCCCTACGAGCAGTACTTC. This gives the protein CASSLAGGNPYEQYF.

The CDR3 here is CASTLAGERSEAFF. The CDR3 nucleotides are TGTGCCAGCACCCTCGCGGGGGAGAGGTCTGAAGCTTTCTTT. This rearrangement joins TRBV3-1 (or the pseudogene TRBV3-2) to TRBJ1-1; weak D call: TRBD1 (5 bases). Trimming shortened V by 7 bases and J by 6 bases, and 18 bases separated the two germline ends. The V gene's germline CDR1 is LGHDT and CDR2 YNNKEL (reference sequence). The length of the CDR3 is 14 residues.

This clone was seen a single time. The chain joins TRBV7-9 to TRBJ2-5; TRBD1 is a possible D gene (5 bases). The CDR3 spans 15 residues. CDR1 and CDR2 from the germline V gene are SEHNR and FQNEAQ (reference sequence). V was trimmed by 2 bases and J by 2 bases, leaving 12 bases between them. CDR3 region: CASSLHGAGQETQYF. The CDR3 nucleotides read TGTGCCAGCAGCTTACATGGGGCAGGGCAAGAGACCCAGTACTTC.

The chain joins TRBV27 to TRBJ1-2; 7 positions match TRBD1. CDR3 length: 15 residues. Germline CDR1 reads MNHEY; CDR2 reads SMNVEV (reference sequence). The junction had 5 bases not matched to a gene; V was cut back by 0 bases and J by 4 bases. Here the CDR3 DNA reads TGTGCCAGCAGTTTATCGGCAGGGGGGTTCTATGGCTACACCTTC. It is translated as CASSLSAGGFYGYTF.

V gene TRBV21-1 combines with J gene TRBJ2-5; the D segment call TRBD2 is taken from the table without a DNA check. TRBV21-1 is deemed a pseudogene. The CDR3 runs 13 residues. DNA for the CDR3: TGTGCCAGCAGCAGGAGCCGCCCGGCGACCCAGTACTTC. It translates to CASSRSRPATQYF.

The table lists this clone with a few counts. The chain links TRBV2 to TRBJ2-3; maybe TRBD2 (5 bases). The germline CDR1 and CDR2 sequences are SNHLY and FYNNEI. This CDR3 has 13 amino acids. V shed 3 bases and J shed 7 bases, with 11 bases lying between them. This CDR3 reads CASSDGLVYTQYF. In DNA form, the CDR3 reads TGTGCCAGCAGTGACGGACTGGTTTATACGCAGTATTTT.

Only one count was recorded for this clone. The chain joins TRBV9 to TRBJ2-7, with D maybe TRBD1 (5 bases). The CDR3 extends over 15 amino acids. Between the trimmed V and J ends, which lost 0 bases and 0 bases, there was a span of 10 bases. Germline CDR1 SGDLS, CDR2 YYNGEE. The CDR3 bases are TGTGCCAGCAGCGTAGGCCCAGGGTCCTCCTACGAGCAGTACTTC. Its protein is CASSVGPGSSYEQYF. Together with reference TRBV9 and TRBJ2-7, the CDR3 gives the full variable domain: DSGVTQTPKHLITATGQRVTLRCSPRSGDLSVYWYQQSLDQGLQFLIQYYNGEERAKGNILERFSAQQFPDLHSELNLSSLELGDSALYFCASSVGPGSSYEQYFGPGTRLTVT.

The chain links TRBV4-1 to TRBJ2-3; 7 bases align to TRBD1. In germline, CDR1 is MGHRA, CDR2 YSYEKL. The V segment lost 5 bases and the J segment 3 bases; nucleotides outside the gene matches: 5. The CDR3 spans 14 residues. The CDR3 bases are TGCGCCAGCAGCATAGTACAGGGGACAGATACGCAGTATTTT. Its translation is CASSIVQGTDTQYF.

This rearrangement joins TRBV12-3 or TRBV12-4 to TRBJ1-2; TRBD1 might be the D (5 bases). V was clipped by 6 bases and J by 4 bases, with 12 bases between them. The CDR3 sequence is 13 residues long. The CDR3 region has the DNA TGTGCCAGCAGCTCAGGGTCGGGCTATGGCTACACCTTC. It translates to CASSSGSGYGYTF.

This clone was recorded only once. The CDR3: CASSPPQGARGELFF. CDR3 bases: TGTGCCAGCAGCCCCCCACAGGGGGCGCGGGGGGAGCTGTTTTTT. This chain connects TRBV3-1 (or the pseudogene TRBV3-2) to TRBJ2-2, with 9 bases fitting TRBD1. After removal of 4 bases from V and 8 bases from J, the junction contained 8 bases not matched to a gene. Germline V gene lookup returns CDR1 LGHDT and CDR2 YNNKEL (reference sequence). The CDR3 totals 15 residues.

The CDR3 is CASRTRGQGEKLFF. CDR3 in DNA: TGTGCCAGCAGGACCCGTGGACAGGGCGAAAAACTGTTTTTT. The chain links TRBV25-1 to TRBJ1-4; 8 nucleotides align to TRBD1. The CDR3 spans 14 residues. V lost 6 bases, J lost 8 bases, and 8 bases stayed unmatched. Germline V lookup: CDR1 MGHDK, CDR2 SYGVNS.

The chain joins TRBV4-1 to TRBJ2-7, with 14 bases identical to TRBD2. CDR1 MGHRA and CDR2 YSYEKL come from the germline V gene. V lost 2 bases to trimming and J lost 4 bases; unmatched junction nucleotides: 10. The CDR3 covers 18 residues. CDR3 amino acids: CASSQFYGLAGGRYEQYF. The CDR3 nucleotides are TGCGCCAGCAGCCAATTTTACGGACTAGCGGGGGGTCGGTACGAGCAGTACTTC.

The chain uses TRBV11-3 and TRBJ1-3; D is uncertain. Trimming took 3 bases from V and 7 from J, leaving 22 bases between them. CDR3 length: 17 amino acids. CDR1 SGHNT and CDR2 YENEEA come from the germline V gene. CDR3 protein: CASSFGMGRGGWNTIYF. The CDR3 nucleotides read TGTGCCAGCAGCTTTGGTATGGGTCGGGGAGGCTGGAACACCATATATTTT.

The genes are TRBV7-9 and TRBJ1-4; tentative D call: TRBD1 (5 bases). The CDR3 spans 16 residues. Germline-derived CDR1 and CDR2 are SEHNR and FQNEAQ (reference sequence). The V end was cut by 2 bases, the J end by 1 base, with 11 bases between. CDR3 protein: CASSLYGAETNEKLFF. CDR3 sequence (DNA): TGTGCCAGCAGCTTATATGGGGCTGAAACTAATGAAAAACTGTTTTTT.

V usage is TRBV6-5 and J usage is TRBJ1-1; D is ambiguous. Trimming removed 5 bases from V and 3 bases from J, with 16 bases in between. The CDR3 loop spans 15 amino acids. CDR1 and CDR2 (germline): MNHEY, SVGAGI. The CDR3 DNA reads TGTGCCAGCAGTCTTACTCCCGGTGGGCACACTGAAGCTTTCTTT. Translation gives CASSLTPGGHTEAFF.